Included here is one TCR beta chain sequence, with context. This record belongs to a study of blood T cell repertoires in COVID-19. Across the whole study: Sample material is recorded as cDNA or gDNA derived from T cells, B-cell-depleted T cells, or PBMCs.

Germline lookup yields CDR1 SGHDT and CDR2 YYEEEE. The CDR3 contains 14 residues. V was trimmed by 5 bases and J by 8 bases, leaving 14 bases between them. Under the authors' procedure: How many nucleated cells were present was estimated from reference gene primer amplification. This table comes from immunoSEQ multiplex PCR, and its TCRdb copy is limited to in-frame clones, with some not included. The V and J calls and the clone size are those of that table, but D and trimming were determined from the DNA. This sample has some 25,000 clones, with 85% to 95% found just once. Sequencing input: peripheral blood. V is TRBV5-6 and J is TRBJ1-6, with D uncertain. The origin of this receptor is a woman aged 45-60 years with active COVID-19. The CDR3 sequence: CASSHPPEDSPLHF. DNA for the CDR3: TGTGCCAGCAGTCACCCCCCAGAGGATTCACCCCTCCACTTT.